The present TCR beta chain was sequenced within a study of control samples from healthy donors and cancer patients. Germline loops: CDR1 MNHEY, CDR2 SVGAGI. V lost 6 bases and J lost 2; bases outside the gene matches: 5. CDR3 length equals 15 residues. Produced via immunoSEQ multiplex PCR; TCRdb's table is partial and in-frame only. The sample consists of 230,000 or so clones, roughly 94% of them appearing once. The V call is TRBV6-5, the J call TRBJ2-1; 9 bases are a match to TRBD2. This clonotype was obtained from a man aged 50 to 59 in good health. Sequences were obtained from blood. The CDR3, as DNA: TGTGCCAGCAGCCGCGGGGGGGGGACCTACAATGAGCAGTTCTTC. Translating it yields CASSRGGGTYNEQFF.